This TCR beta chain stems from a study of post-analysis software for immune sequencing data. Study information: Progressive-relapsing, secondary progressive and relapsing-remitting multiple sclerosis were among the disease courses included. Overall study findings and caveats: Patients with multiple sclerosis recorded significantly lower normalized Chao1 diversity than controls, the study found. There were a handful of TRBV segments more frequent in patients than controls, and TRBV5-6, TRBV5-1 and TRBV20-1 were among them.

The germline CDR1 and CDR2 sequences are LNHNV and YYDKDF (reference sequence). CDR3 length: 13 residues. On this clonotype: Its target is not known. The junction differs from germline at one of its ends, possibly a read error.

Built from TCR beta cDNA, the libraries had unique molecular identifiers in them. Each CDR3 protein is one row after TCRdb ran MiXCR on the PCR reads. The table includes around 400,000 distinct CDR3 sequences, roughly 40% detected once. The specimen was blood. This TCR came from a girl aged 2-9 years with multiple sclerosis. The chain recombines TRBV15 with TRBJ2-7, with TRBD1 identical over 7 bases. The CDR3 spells CAASRDLRQGQYF. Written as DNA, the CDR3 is TGTGCCGCCAGCAGAGACTTACGACAGGGGCAGTACTTC. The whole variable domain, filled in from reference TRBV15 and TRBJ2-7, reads DAMVIQNPRYQVTQFGKPVTLSCSQTLNHNVMYWYQQKSSQAPKLLFHYYDKDFNNEADTPDNFQSRRPNTSFCFLDIRSPGLGDTAMYLCAASRDLRQGQYFGPGTRLTVT.